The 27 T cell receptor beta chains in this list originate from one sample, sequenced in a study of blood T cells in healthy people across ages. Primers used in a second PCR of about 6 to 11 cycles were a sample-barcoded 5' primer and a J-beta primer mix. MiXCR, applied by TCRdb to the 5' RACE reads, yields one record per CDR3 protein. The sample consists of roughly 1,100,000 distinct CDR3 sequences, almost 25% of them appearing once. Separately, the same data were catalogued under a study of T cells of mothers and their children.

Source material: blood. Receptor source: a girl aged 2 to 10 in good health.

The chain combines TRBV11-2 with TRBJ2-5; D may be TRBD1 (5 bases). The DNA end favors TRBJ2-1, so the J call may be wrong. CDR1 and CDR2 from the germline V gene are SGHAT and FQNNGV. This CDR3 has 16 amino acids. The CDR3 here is CASSSIKAGKYNEQFF. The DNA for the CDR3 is TGTGCCAGCAGCTCAATCAAAGCAGGGAAGTACAATGAGCAGTTCTTC.

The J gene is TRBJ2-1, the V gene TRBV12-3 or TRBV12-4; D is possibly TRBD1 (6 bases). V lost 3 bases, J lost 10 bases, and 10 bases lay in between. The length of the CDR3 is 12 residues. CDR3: CASSFQGREQFF. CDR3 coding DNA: TGTGCCAGCAGTTTCCAGGGGCGGGAGCAGTTCTTC.

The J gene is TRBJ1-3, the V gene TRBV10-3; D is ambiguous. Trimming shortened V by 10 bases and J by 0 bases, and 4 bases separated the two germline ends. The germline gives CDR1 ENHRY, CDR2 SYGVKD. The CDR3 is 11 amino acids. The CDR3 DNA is TGTGCCAGTGACTCTGGAAACACCATATATTTT. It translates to CASDSGNTIYF.

The CDR3 coding sequence is TGCAGTGGTGGGGAGAGAGAGACCCAGTACTTC. This sequence encodes CSGGERETQYF. The chain carries TRBV20-1 and TRBJ2-5; TRBD2 might be the D (5 bases). Trimming left V 7 bases short and J 4 bases short, with 10 bases between. This CDR3 has 11 residues. Germline V gene data show CDR1 as DFQATT and CDR2 as SNEGSKA (reference sequence).

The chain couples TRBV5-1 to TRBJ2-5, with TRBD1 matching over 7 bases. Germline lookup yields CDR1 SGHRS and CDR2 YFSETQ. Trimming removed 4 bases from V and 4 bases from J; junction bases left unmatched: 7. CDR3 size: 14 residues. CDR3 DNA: TGCGCCAGCAGCACGACAGGGACGGGAGAGACCCAGTACTTC. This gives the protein CASSTTGTGETQYF.

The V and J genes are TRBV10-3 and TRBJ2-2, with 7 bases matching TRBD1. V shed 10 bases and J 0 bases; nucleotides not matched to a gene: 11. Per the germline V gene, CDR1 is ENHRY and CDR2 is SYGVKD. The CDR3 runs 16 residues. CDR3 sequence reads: CATGYTGETNTGELFF. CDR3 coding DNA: TGTGCCACTGGCTACACAGGGGAAACGAACACCGGGGAGCTGTTTTTT.

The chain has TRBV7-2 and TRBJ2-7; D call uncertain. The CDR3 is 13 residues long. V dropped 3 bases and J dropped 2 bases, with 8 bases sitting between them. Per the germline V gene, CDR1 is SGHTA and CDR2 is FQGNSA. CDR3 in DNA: TGTGCCAGCAGCTTCGACTTTCCCTACGAGCAGTACTTC. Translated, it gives CASSFDFPYEQYF. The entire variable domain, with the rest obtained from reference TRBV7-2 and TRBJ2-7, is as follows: GAGVSQSPSNKVTEKGKDVELRCDPISGHTALYWYRQSLGQGLEFLIYFQGNSAPDKSGLPSDRFSAERTGGSVSTLTIQRTQQEDSAVYLCASSFDFPYEQYFGPGTRLTVT.

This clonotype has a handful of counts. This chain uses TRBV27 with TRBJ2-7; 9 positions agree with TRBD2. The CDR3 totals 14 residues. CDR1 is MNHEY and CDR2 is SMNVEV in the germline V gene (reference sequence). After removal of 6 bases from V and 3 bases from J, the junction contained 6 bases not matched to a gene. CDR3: CASRLAGSLYEQYF. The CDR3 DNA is TGTGCCAGCAGGCTAGCGGGGTCCCTCTACGAGCAGTACTTC.

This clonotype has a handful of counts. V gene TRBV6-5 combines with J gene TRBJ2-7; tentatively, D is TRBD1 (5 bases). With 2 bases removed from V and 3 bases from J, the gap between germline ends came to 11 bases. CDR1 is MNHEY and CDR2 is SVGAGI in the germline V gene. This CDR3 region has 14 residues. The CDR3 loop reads CASSYGAPNYEQYF. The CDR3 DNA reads TGTGCCAGCAGTTACGGGGCACCTAACTACGAGCAGTACTTC.

The CDR3 nucleotides are TGCGCCAGCATCGAGGGGACTAGCGGGATGGATGGGACAGATACGCAGTATTTT. Amino acids: CASIEGTSGMDGTDTQYF. This sequence joins TRBV5-1 and TRBJ2-3; 13 bases agree with TRBD2. V lost 6 bases to trimming and J lost 3 bases; unmatched junction nucleotides: 13. The CDR3 consists of 18 residues. The germline gives CDR1 SGHRS, CDR2 YFSETQ.

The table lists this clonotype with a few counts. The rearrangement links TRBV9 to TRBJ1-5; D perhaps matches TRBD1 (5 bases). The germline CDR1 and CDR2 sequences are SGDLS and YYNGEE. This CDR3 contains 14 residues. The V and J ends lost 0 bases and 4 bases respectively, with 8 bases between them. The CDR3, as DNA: TGTGCCAGCAGCGTAGGGGGCCCGAATCAGCCCCAGCATTTT. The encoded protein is CASSVGGPNQPQHF.

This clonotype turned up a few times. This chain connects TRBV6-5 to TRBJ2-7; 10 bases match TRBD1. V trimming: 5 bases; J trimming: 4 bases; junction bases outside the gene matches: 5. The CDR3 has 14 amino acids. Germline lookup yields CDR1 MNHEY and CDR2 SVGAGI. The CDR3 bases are TGTGCCAGCAGTAAGGGACAGGGGATATACGAGCAGTACTTC. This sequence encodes CASSKGQGIYEQYF.

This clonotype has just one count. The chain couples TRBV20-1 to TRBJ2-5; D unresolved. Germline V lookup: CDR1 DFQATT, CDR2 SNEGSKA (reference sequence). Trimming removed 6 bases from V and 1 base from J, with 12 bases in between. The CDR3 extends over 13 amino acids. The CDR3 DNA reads TGCAGTGCCCTTTCCGGAATCCAAGAGACCCAGTACTTC. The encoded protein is CSALSGIQETQYF.

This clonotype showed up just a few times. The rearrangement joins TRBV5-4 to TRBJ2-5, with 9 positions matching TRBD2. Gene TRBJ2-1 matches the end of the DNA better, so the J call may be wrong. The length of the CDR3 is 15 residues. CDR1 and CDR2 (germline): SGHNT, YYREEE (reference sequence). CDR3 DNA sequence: TGTGCCAGCAGCTTGGTAGCGGGGGTCATCAATGAGCAGTTCTTC. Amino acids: CASSLVAGVINEQFF.

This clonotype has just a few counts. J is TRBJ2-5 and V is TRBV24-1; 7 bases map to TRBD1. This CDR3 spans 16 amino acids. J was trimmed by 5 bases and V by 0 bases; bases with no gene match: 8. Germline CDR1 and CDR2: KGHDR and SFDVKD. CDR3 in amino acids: CATSDLNPGTVETQYF. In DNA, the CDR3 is TGTGCCACCAGTGATTTGAATCCCGGGACAGTCGAGACCCAGTACTTC.

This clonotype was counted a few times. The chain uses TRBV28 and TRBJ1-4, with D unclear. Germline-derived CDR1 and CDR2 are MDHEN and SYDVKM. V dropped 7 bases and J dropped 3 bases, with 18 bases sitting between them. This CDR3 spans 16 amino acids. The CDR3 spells CASNPMGRAANEKLFF. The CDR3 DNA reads TGTGCCAGCAACCCTATGGGGAGAGCGGCTAATGAAAAACTGTTTTTT. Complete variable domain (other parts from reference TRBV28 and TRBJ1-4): DVKVTQSSRYLVKRTGEKVFLECVQDMDHENMFWYRQDPGLGLRLIYFSYDVKMKEKGDIPEGYSVSREKKERFSLILESASTNQTSMYLCASNPMGRAANEKLFFGSGTQLSVL.

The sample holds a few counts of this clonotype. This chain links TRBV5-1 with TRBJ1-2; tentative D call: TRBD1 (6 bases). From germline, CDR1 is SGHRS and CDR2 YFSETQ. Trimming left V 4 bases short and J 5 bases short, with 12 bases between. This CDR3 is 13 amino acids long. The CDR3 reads CASSKDSLYGYTF. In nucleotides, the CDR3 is TGCGCCAGCAGCAAGGACAGTCTATATGGCTACACCTTC. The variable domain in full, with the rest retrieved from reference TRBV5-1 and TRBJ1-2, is KAGVTQTPRYLIKTRGQQVTLSCSPISGHRSVSWYQQTPGQGLQFLFEYFSETQRNKGNFPGRFSGRQFSNSRSEMNVSTLELGDSALYLCASSKDSLYGYTFGSGTRLTVV.

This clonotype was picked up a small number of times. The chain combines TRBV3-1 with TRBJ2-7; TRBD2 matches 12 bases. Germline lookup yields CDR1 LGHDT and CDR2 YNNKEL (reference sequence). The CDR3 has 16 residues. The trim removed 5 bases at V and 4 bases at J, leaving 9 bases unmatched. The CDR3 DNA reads TGTGCCAGCAGCTTTCACGGACTAGCGGGGAAATACGAGCAGTACTTC. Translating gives CASSFHGLAGKYEQYF.

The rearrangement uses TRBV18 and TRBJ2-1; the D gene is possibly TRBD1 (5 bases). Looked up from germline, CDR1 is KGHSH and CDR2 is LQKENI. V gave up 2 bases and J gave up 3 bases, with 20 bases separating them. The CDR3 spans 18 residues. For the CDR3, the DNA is TGTGCCAGCTCACCAAGGGGCAGGTCCCTGCAAATCTACAATGAGCAGTTCTTC. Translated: CASSPRGRSLQIYNEQFF. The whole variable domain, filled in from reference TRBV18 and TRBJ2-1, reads NAGVMQNPRHLVRRRGQEARLRCSPMKGHSHVYWYRQLPEEGLKFMVYLQKENIIDESGMPKERFSAEFPKEGPSILRIQQVVRGDSAAYFCASSPRGRSLQIYNEQFFGPGTRLTVL.

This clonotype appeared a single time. CDR3 amino acids: CASSGTVDSSYEQYF. DNA for the CDR3: TGTGCCAGCTCCGGGACGGTCGATAGCTCCTACGAGCAGTACTTC. The chain combines TRBV7-9 with TRBJ2-7, with D perhaps TRBD1 or TRBD2 (5 bases each). This CDR3 spans 15 amino acids. The V and J ends lost 8 bases and 0 bases respectively, with 17 bases between them. Germline CDR1 and CDR2: SEHNR and FQNEAQ (reference sequence).

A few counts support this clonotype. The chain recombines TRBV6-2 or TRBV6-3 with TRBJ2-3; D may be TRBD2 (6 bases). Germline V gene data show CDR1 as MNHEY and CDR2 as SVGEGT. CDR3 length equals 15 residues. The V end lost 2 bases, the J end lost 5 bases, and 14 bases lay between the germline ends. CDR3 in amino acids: CASSYTGVEVDTQYF. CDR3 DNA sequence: TGTGCCAGCAGTTACACGGGGGTCGAAGTAGATACGCAGTATTTT.

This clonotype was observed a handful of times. CDR3 coding DNA: TGTGCCAGCAAAAGGGGTTCTAGGACAGGGATTACCAAAAACATTCAGTACTTC. This gives the protein CASKRGSRTGITKNIQYF. J is TRBJ2-4 and V is TRBV21-1; the D segment call TRBD1 is taken from the table without a DNA check. TRBV21-1 has pseudogene status. The CDR3 extends over 18 amino acids.

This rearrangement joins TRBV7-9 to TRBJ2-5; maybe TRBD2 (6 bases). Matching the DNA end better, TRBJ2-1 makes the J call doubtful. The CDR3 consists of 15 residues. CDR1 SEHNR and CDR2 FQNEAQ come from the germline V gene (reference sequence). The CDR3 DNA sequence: TGTGCCAGCAGCGCCGGGGCTAGCGAGTCGAATGAGCAGTTCTTC. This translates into CASSAGASESNEQFF.

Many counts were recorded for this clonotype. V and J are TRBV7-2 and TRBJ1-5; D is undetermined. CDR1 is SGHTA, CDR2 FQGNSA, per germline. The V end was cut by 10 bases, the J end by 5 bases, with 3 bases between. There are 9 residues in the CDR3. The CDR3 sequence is CANHQPQHF. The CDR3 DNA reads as TGTGCCAACCATCAGCCCCAGCATTTT.

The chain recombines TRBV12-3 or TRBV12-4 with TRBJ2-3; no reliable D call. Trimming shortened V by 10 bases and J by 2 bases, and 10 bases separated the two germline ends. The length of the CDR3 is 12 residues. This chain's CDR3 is CAIRSDTDTQYF. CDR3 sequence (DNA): TGTGCCATCAGATCCGACACAGATACGCAGTATTTT.

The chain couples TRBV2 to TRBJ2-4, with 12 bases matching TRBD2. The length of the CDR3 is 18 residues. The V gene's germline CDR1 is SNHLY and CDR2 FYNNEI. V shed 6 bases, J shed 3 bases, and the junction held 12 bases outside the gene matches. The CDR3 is CASSLAGGPLSGKNIQYF. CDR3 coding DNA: TGTGCCAGCAGCCTAGCGGGAGGGCCTCTTTCGGGCAAAAACATTCAGTACTTC. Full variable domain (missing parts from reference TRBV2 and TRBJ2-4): EPEVTQTPSHQVTQMGQEVILRCVPISNHLYFYWYRQILGQKVEFLVSFYNNEISEKSEIFDDQFSVERPDGSNFTLKIRSTKLEDSAMYFCASSLAGGPLSGKNIQYFGAGTRLSVL.

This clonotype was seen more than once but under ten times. The DNA of the CDR3 is TGTGCCAGCAGCTCCCCGAGACAGGGAATTTTGAATGAGCAGTTCTTC. Translated, it gives CASSSPRQGILNEQFF. This chain links TRBV11-2 with TRBJ2-5; 7 bases fit TRBD1. The better agreement between TRBJ2-1 and the DNA end casts doubt on the J call. The CDR3 totals 16 residues. CDR1 is SGHAT and CDR2 is FQNNGV in the germline V gene.